One sample yielded the 22 T cell receptor beta chains listed below, sequenced in a study of blood T cell repertoires in COVID-19. Here immunoSEQ multiplex PCR was the method, and the copy in TCRdb shows in-frame clones only, minus some. This table holds fewer than 200,000 clones, roughly 76% found once. The sequenced sample was peripheral blood. The receptors were sampled from an elderly woman with COVID-19, enrolled during active disease.

The V gene is TRBV5-4, the J gene TRBJ2-7, with D unclear. Germline CDR1 SGHNT, CDR2 YYREEE (reference sequence). CDR3 length equals 14 residues. V lost 0 bases to trimming and J lost 2 bases, with 9 bases between them. CDR3 protein: CASSLAGRAYEQYF. The CDR3 DNA reads as TGTGCCAGCAGCTTGGCAGGCAGAGCCTACGAGCAGTACTTC.

The CDR3 nucleotides read TGTGCCAGCAGCACGTGGACTAGCGGAGCCTACAATGAGCAGTTCTTC. This codes for CASSTWTSGAYNEQFF. V and J are TRBV5-6 and TRBJ2-1; 10 bases agree with TRBD2. The CDR3 is made up of 16 amino acids. The V and J ends lost 4 bases and 2 bases, in that order; junction bases with no gene match: 6. Germline V gene lookup returns CDR1 SGHDT and CDR2 YYEEEE.

In DNA, the CDR3 is TGTGCCAGCAGTCCTCCTACAGGGGGGAATGAAAAACTGTTTTTT. This gives the protein CASSPPTGGNEKLFF. This rearrangement joins TRBV28 to TRBJ1-4, with TRBD1 identical over 8 bases. Germline V gives CDR1 MDHEN, CDR2 SYDVKM. The CDR3 is 15 amino acids. J was trimmed by 5 bases and V by 5 bases; bases with no gene match: 7.

This chain connects TRBV2 to TRBJ2-6, with D maybe TRBD1 (5 bases). This CDR3 is built from 15 residues. From germline, CDR1 is SNHLY and CDR2 FYNNEI. Trimming left V 4 bases short and J 4 bases short, with 11 bases between. The CDR3 nucleotides read TGTGCCAGCAGTGTATGGGGCGCGGGGGCCAACGTCCTGACTTTC. This codes for CASSVWGAGANVLTF.

This clone was picked up a small number of times. CDR3 DNA: TGTGCCAGCAGTCGCCTAGGGGAACACTACACCTTC. It is translated as CASSRLGEHYTF. The gene calls are TRBV6-5 and TRBJ1-2, with a possible D match to TRBD1 (5 bases). Between the trimmed V and J ends, which lost 5 bases and 10 bases, there was a span of 14 bases. The CDR3 runs 12 residues. CDR1 and CDR2 (germline): MNHEY, SVGAGI.

This clone came up a few times. The rearrangement uses TRBV19 and TRBJ1-5; tentative D call: TRBD1 (5 bases). The CDR3 spans 16 residues. CDR1 LNHDA and CDR2 SQIVND come from the germline V gene (reference sequence). The germline V and J ends were trimmed by 6 bases and 1 base, with 16 bases remaining between them. The DNA of the CDR3 is TGTGCCAGTAGCCGCAAGGGGAAGGAAAGCAATCAGCCCCAGCATTTT. Its translation: CASSRKGKESNQPQHF.

DNA for the CDR3: TGTGCCAGCAGTGTCGGGGGCAATCAGCCCCAGCATTTT. It translates to CASSVGGNQPQHF. The chain joins TRBV2 to TRBJ1-5; no clear D gene. The CDR3 covers 13 residues. Deletions cut 4 bases from V and 2 bases from J, with 6 bases between. Germline CDR1 SNHLY, CDR2 FYNNEI.

The chain employs TRBV7-9 and TRBJ1-4; 7 bases agree with TRBD1. The V gene end was trimmed by 4 bases and the J gene end by 8 bases; junction bases not matched to a gene: 7. The CDR3 spans 14 residues. Germline values: CDR1 SEHNR, CDR2 FQNEAQ (reference sequence). CDR3 sequence: CASSSRQGAEKLFF. CDR3 DNA: TGTGCCAGCAGCTCTAGACAGGGTGCGGAAAAACTGTTTTTT.

This CDR3 is CASSVSGQTYEQYF. CDR3 bases: TGTGCCAGCAGCGTTTCGGGACAAACCTACGAGCAGTACTTC. The chain is built from TRBV9 and TRBJ2-7; possible D gene TRBD1, 6 bases. CDR1 and CDR2 (germline): SGDLS, YYNGEE. The CDR3 length is 14 residues. Trimming stripped 2 bases from V and 2 bases from J, with 11 bases between.

V gene TRBV5-1 combines with J gene TRBJ2-7, with a tentative D call TRBD1 (5 bases). The CDR3 has 15 amino acids. Germline lookup yields CDR1 SGHRS and CDR2 YFSETQ. Trimming stripped 4 bases from V and 0 bases from J, with 14 bases between. For the CDR3, the DNA is TGCGCCAGCAGCCCCAGGGTCGTTTACTCCTACGAGCAGTACTTC. Translation: CASSPRVVYSYEQYF.

J is TRBJ1-3 and V is TRBV9; TRBD1 agrees at 7 bases. J gave up 3 bases and V 3 bases, and 15 bases lay outside the gene matches. Germline V gene sequence: CDR1 SGDLS, CDR2 YYNGEE. The CDR3 consists of 18 residues. CDR3 coding DNA: TGTGCCAGCAGCGCTGTTTCTTTCAGGGGGGAATATGGAAACACCATATATTTT. As protein: CASSAVSFRGEYGNTIYF.

V gene TRBV30 combines with J gene TRBJ1-5; 8 bases agree with TRBD1. The CDR3 spans 14 residues. The V gene's germline CDR1 is GTSNPN and CDR2 SVGIG (reference sequence). The V segment lost 2 bases and the J segment 5 bases; nucleotides outside the gene matches: 5. The CDR3 reads CAWSKDRDYQPQHF. The CDR3, as DNA: TGTGCCTGGAGTAAGGACAGGGACTATCAGCCCCAGCATTTT. The full variable domain, its missing parts supplied by reference TRBV30 and TRBJ1-5, is SQTIHQWPATLVQPVGSPLSLECTVEGTSNPNLYWYRQAAGRGLQLLFYSVGIGQISSEVPQNLSASRPQDRQFILSSKKLLLSDSGFYLCAWSKDRDYQPQHFGDGTRLSIL.

This clone showed up just once. This chain joins TRBV11-1 and TRBJ1-1; the match to TRBD1 covers 8 bases. CDR3 length: 15 residues. Germline V gives CDR1 SGHAT, CDR2 FQDESV (reference sequence). V dropped 5 bases and J dropped 3; count of bases not matched to a gene: 8. CDR3 nucleotide sequence: TGTGCCAGCAGCCGCAGGGGGCGCAAGGACACTGAAGCTTTCTTT. It encodes CASSRRGRKDTEAFF.

This clone was found a few times. The chain employs TRBV19 and TRBJ1-2, with TRBD1 identical over 7 bases. The V segment lost 5 bases and the J segment 1 base; nucleotides outside the gene matches: 7. This CDR3 is 15 amino acids long. Germline V gene lookup returns CDR1 LNHDA and CDR2 SQIVND (reference sequence). The CDR3 loop is CASSLGTDHNYGYTF. The CDR3, as DNA: TGTGCCAGTAGTCTAGGGACAGACCATAACTATGGCTACACCTTC.

Note on this clone: This CDR3 is also generated by other DNA sequences in the sample. The rearrangement uses TRBV9 and TRBJ1-1, with unresolved D. The V end was cut by 0 bases, the J end by 0 bases, with 3 bases between. In germline, CDR1 is SGDLS, CDR2 YYNGEE. The CDR3 is 13 residues long. CDR3 coding DNA: TGTGCCAGCAGCGTAGCTTTGAACACTGAAGCTTTCTTT. This sequence encodes CASSVALNTEAFF.

This clone showed up just a few times. The chain joins TRBV5-1 to TRBJ2-5; TRBD1 aligns across 11 bases. J gave up 5 bases and V 4 bases, and 4 bases lay outside the gene matches. The CDR3 loop spans 14 amino acids. Germline CDR1 SGHRS, CDR2 YFSETQ. CDR3 sequence (DNA): TGCGCCAGCAGCGGACAGGGGGCTGGGGAGACCCAGTACTTC. It translates to CASSGQGAGETQYF.

The J gene is TRBJ1-2, the V gene TRBV5-6; 7 nucleotides align to TRBD1. CDR3 size: 14 residues. The germline CDR1 and CDR2 sequences are SGHDT and YYEEEE. Trimming cost V 3 bases and J 0 bases; bases outside gene matches: 2. CDR3 sequence: CASSWGQTNYGYTF. CDR3 nucleotides: TGTGCCAGCAGCTGGGGACAGACTAACTATGGCTACACCTTC.

V and J are TRBV30 and TRBJ1-2; possible D gene TRBD1, 5 bases. CDR1 is GTSNPN and CDR2 is SVGIG in the germline V gene (reference sequence). The CDR3 sequence is 17 residues long. V lost 0 bases and J 8 bases, leaving 25 bases between the germline ends. DNA for the CDR3: TGTGCCTGGAGTGTAATCCCCCGGACACGGCGGAAGGCGGGCTACACCTTC. Residues: CAWSVIPRTRRKAGYTF.

V is TRBV6-5 and J is TRBJ2-1; a possible D gene is TRBD2 (5 bases). CDR1 is MNHEY and CDR2 is SVGAGI in the germline V gene. This CDR3 contains 14 residues. V shed 8 bases and J shed 0 bases, with 11 bases lying between them. The CDR3 DNA sequence: TGTGCCAGCGGAGCGGATAGCTCCTACAATGAGCAGTTCTTC. As protein: CASGADSSYNEQFF.

The chain combines TRBV6-6 with TRBJ2-7, with D unresolved. The CDR3 extends over 13 amino acids. V was cut by 2 bases and J by 2 bases, with 7 bases left in between. Per germline, CDR1 MNHNY and CDR2 SVGAGI (reference sequence). This chain's CDR3 is CASSYTYAYEQYF. CDR3 in DNA: TGTGCCAGCAGTTACACCTATGCCTACGAGCAGTACTTC.

The chain has TRBV2 and TRBJ1-2, with D possibly TRBD1 on 5 matching bases. CDR1 is SNHLY and CDR2 is FYNNEI in the germline V gene. The CDR3 spans 15 residues. V was pared by 4 bases and J by 8 bases, with 20 bases between. This CDR3 reads CASSVGGLGLWGYTF. CDR3 nucleotides: TGTGCCAGCAGTGTCGGGGGGTTGGGACTTTGGGGCTACACCTTC.

V usage is TRBV2 and J usage is TRBJ1-1; 10 bases align to TRBD1. CDR1 and CDR2 (germline): SNHLY, FYNNEI. V shed 5 bases and J 11 bases; nucleotides not matched to a gene: 5. CDR3 length: 12 amino acids. This CDR3 reads CASSRDRGWAFF. Written as DNA, the CDR3 is TGTGCCAGCAGTCGGGACAGGGGATGGGCTTTCTTT. Supplemented by reference TRBV2 and TRBJ1-1, the full variable domain reads EPEVTQTPSHQVTQMGQEVILRCVPISNHLYFYWYRQILGQKVEFLVSFYNNEISEKSEIFDDQFSVERPDGSNFTLKIRSTKLEDSAMYFCASSRDRGWAFFGQGTRLTVV.